This T cell receptor (beta chain) was captured by sequencing in a study of OX40 agonist ivuxolimab in advanced cancers. The study's findings and limits: CD4+ and CD8+ blood T cells expanded clonally by week 6 at 0.1 to 3.0 mg/kg.

Assay: immunoSEQ multiplex PCR; the TCRdb copy retains only in-frame clones and omits some. The data contain 90,000 to 100,000 clones, approximately 86% of them singletons. This clone was detected only once. Antigen unknown. Germline-derived CDR1 and CDR2 are SNHLY and FYNNEI. This CDR3 contains 16 residues. Trimming removed 5 bases from V and 5 bases from J, with 16 bases in between. The source of this sequence is an adult with an advanced solid tumor such as melanoma, head and neck, liver or kidney cancer. The sequenced sample was CD4+ or CD8+ T cells sorted from blood, obtained in a trial of the OX40 agonist ivuxolimab. V is TRBV2 and J is TRBJ1-6; D might be TRBD1 (5 bases). The CDR3 bases are TGTGCCAGCAGTATCTCTCGCGGGGCTAATAATTCACCCCTCCACTTT. It encodes CASSISRGANNSPLHF. Looking up the rest from reference TRBV2 and TRBJ1-6 gives the full variable domain: EPEVTQTPSHQVTQMGQEVILRCVPISNHLYFYWYRQILGQKVEFLVSFYNNEISEKSEIFDDQFSVERPDGSNFTLKIRSTKLEDSAMYFCASSISRGANNSPLHFGNGTRLTVT.